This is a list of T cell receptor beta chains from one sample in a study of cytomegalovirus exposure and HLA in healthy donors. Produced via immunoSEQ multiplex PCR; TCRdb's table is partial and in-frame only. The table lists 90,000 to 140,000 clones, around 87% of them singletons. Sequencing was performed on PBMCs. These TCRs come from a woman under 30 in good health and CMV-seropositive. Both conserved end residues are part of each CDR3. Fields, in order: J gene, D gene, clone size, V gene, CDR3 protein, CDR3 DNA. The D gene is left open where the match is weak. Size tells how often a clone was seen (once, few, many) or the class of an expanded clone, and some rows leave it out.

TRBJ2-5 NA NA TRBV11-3 CASSLPGGETQYF TGTGCCAGCAGCTTACCTGGCGGGGAGACCCAGTACTTC
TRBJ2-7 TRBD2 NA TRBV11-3 CASSLEGRVKAGGNYEQYF TGTGCCAGCAGCTTAGAAGGAAGGGTCAAGGCGGGAGGTAACTACGAGCAGTACTTC
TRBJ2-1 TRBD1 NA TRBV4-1 CASSQELGGTGRYNEQFF TGCGCCAGCAGCCAAGAATTAGGCGGGACAGGGAGGTACAATGAGCAGTTCTTC
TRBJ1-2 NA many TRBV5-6 CASSVQGYNYGYTF TGTGCCAGCAGCGTACAGGGATATAACTATGGCTACACCTTC
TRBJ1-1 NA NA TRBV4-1 CASSLSRGTMNTEAFF TGCGCCAGCAGCCTCTCCCGTGGGACAATGAACACTGAAGCTTTCTTT
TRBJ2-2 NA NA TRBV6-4 CASSDSGGQNTGELFF TGTGCCAGCAGTGACTCGGGGGGTCAAAACACCGGGGAGCTGTTTTTT
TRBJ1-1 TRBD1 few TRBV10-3 CAISTGDTEAFF TGTGCCATCAGTACAGGGGACACTGAAGCTTTCTTT
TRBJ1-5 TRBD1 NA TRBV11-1 CASSYDRDQPQHF TGTGCCAGCAGCTACGACAGGGACCAGCCCCAGCATTTT
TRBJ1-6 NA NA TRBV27 CASSILTGKVSPLHF TGTGCCAGCAGTATCCTTACAGGGAAAGTGTCACCCCTCCACTTT
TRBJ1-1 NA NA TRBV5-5 CASRPIRGYMNTEAFF TGTGCCAGCAGGCCTATCAGGGGTTATATGAACACTGAAGCTTTCTTT
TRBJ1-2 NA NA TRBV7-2 CASSFRENYGYTF TGTGCCAGCAGCTTCCGAGAAAACTATGGCTACACCTTC
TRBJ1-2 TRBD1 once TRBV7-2 CASSLQLDRQFPYGYTF TGTGCCAGCAGCTTACAACTGGACAGGCAGTTTCCCTATGGCTACACCTTC
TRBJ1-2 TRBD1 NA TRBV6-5 CASSSWTGVQGYTF TGTGCCAGCAGTTCCTGGACAGGGGTACAGGGCTACACCTTC
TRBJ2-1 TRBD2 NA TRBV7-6 CASSLLAGGNNEQFF TGTGCCAGCAGCCTACTAGCGGGAGGCAACAATGAGCAGTTCTTC
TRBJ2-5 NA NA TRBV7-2 CASRQSETQYF TGTGCCAGCAGACAATCAGAGACCCAGTACTTC
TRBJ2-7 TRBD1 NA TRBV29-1 CSAYFNGDRAYEQYF TGCAGCGCCTACTTCAATGGGGACAGGGCCTACGAGCAGTACTTC
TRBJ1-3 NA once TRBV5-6 CASSLATATGNTIYF TGTGCCAGCAGCTTGGCGACAGCTACTGGAAACACCATATATTTT
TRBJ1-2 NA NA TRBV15 CATSRDRGRVGYGYTF TGTGCCACCAGCAGAGATCGAGGCAGGGTTGGGTATGGCTACACCTTC
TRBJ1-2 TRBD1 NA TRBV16 CASRPPTGVNGYTF TGTGCCAGCAGGCCTCCGACAGGGGTAAATGGCTACACCTTC
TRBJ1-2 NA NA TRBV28 CGSSSPTNYGYTF TGTGGGAGCAGTTCTCCTACTAACTATGGCTACACCTTC
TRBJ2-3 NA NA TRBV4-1 CASSQDGFSTDTQYF TGCGCCAGCAGCCAAGACGGTTTTAGCACAGATACGCAGTATTTT
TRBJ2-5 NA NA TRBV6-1 CASKVQGRGTQYF TGTGCCAGCAAAGTACAGGGCCGGGGGACCCAGTACTTC
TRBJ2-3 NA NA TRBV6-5 CASSYGGASTDTQYF TGTGCCAGCAGTTACGGGGGGGCTAGCACAGATACGCAGTATTTT
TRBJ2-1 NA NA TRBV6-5 CASSYSRLAGNEQFF TGTGCCAGCAGTTACTCCCGGCTAGCAGGCAATGAGCAGTTCTTC
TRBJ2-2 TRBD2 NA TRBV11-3 CASSLSSRLAGGDWTGELFF TGTGCCAGCAGCTTATCTTCCCGACTAGCGGGAGGGGACTGGACCGGGGAGCTGTTTTTT
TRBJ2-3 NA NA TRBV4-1 CASSQGQHPTDTQYF TGCGCCAGCAGCCAAGGACAGCACCCCACAGATACGCAGTATTTT
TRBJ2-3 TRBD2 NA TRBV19 CASSGLAGGTDTQYF TGTGCCAGTAGCGGACTAGCGGGGGGAACAGATACGCAGTATTTT
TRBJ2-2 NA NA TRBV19 CASKVVDTGELFF TGTGCCAGTAAAGTAGTTGACACCGGGGAGCTGTTTTTT
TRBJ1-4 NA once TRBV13 CASRPGATNEKLFF TGTGCCAGCAGACCAGGGGCAACTAATGAAAAACTGTTTTTT
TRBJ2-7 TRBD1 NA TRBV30 CAWTQKGQGSDEQYF TGTGCCTGGACCCAAAAGGGACAGGGGAGCGACGAGCAGTACTTC
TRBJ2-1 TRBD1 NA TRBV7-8 CASSLVGTGGGDEQFF TGTGCCAGCAGCTTAGTAGGGACAGGGGGTGGTGATGAGCAGTTCTTC
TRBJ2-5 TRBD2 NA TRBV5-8 CASGRGTSKETQYF TGTGCCAGCGGGCGGGGGACGAGTAAGGAGACCCAGTACTTC
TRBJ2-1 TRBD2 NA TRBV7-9 CASSLSTSGNEQFF TGTGCCAGCAGCTTGAGTACTAGCGGCAATGAGCAGTTCTTC
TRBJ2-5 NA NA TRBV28 CASSLREIWTQYF TGTGCCAGCAGTTTAAGGGAGATTTGGACCCAGTACTTC
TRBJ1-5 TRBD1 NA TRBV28 CASSPQTGGAGNQPQHF TGTGCCAGCAGTCCTCAGACAGGGGGCGCGGGAAATCAGCCCCAGCATTTT
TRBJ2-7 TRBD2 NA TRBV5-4 CATSSREAAWGHEQYF TGTGCCACCTCGAGCCGGGAGGCCGCTTGGGGTCACGAGCAGTACTTC
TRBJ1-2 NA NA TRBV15 CATSSGGVGIRRGYTF TGTGCCACCAGCAGCGGAGGTGTGGGGATCCGTCGCGGCTACACCTTC
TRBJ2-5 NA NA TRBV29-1 CSVEGAFETQYF TGCAGCGTTGAGGGGGCTTTTGAGACCCAGTACTTC
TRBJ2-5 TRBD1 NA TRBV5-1 CASSTGGGETQYF TGCGCCAGCAGTACAGGGGGCGGCGAGACCCAGTACTTC
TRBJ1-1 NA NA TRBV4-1 CASSQVASNTEAFF TGCGCCAGCAGCCAAGTCGCGTCTAACACTGAAGCTTTCTTT
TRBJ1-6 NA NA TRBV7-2 CASSLFAMVGGSPLHF TGTGCCAGCAGCTTATTCGCCATGGTGGGGGGGTCACCCCTCCACTTT
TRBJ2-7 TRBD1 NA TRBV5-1 CASSKSTGTGTYEQYF TGCGCCAGCAGCAAAAGTACCGGGACAGGGACGTACGAGCAGTACTTC
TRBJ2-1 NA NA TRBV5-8 CASSLTSGGATPGNEQFF TGTGCCAGCAGCTTGACGTCGGGGGGCGCAACGCCTGGCAATGAGCAGTTCTTC
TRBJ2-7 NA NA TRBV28 CASSLQGNSYEQYF TGTGCCAGCAGTCTCCAGGGGAATTCGTACGAGCAGTACTTC
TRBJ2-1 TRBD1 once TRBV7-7 CASSSDRGGEQFF TGTGCTAGCAGCTCGGACAGGGGCGGTGAGCAGTTCTTC
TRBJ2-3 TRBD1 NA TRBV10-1 CASSEWTGLDTQYF TGCGCCAGCAGTGAGTGGACAGGGTTGGATACGCAGTATTTT